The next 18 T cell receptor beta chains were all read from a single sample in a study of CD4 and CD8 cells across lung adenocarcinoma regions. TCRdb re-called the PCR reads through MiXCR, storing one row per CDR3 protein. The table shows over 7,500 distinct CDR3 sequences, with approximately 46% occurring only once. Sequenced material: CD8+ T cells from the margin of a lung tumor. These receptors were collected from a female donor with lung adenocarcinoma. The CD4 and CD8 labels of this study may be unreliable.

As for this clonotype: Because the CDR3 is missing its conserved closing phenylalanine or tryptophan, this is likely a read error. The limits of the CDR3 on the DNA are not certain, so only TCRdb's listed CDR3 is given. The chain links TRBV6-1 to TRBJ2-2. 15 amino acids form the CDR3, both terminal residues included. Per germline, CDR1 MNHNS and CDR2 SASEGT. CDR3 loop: CASSSEAMNTGTLYL.

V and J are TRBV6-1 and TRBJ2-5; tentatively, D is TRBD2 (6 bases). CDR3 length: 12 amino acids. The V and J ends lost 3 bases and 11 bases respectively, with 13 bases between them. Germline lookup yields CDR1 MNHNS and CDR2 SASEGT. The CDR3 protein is CASSDWGDEQYF. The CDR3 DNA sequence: TGTGCCAGCAGTGATTGGGGGGATGAGCAGTACTTC.

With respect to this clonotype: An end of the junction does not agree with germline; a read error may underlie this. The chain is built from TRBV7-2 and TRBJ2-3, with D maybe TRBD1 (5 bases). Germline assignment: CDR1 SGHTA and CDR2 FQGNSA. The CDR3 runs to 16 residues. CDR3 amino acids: CASSLMGGAGKNTQYF. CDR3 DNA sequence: TGTGCCAGCAGCTTAATGGGCGGTGCAGGGAAAAATACGCAGTACTTT.

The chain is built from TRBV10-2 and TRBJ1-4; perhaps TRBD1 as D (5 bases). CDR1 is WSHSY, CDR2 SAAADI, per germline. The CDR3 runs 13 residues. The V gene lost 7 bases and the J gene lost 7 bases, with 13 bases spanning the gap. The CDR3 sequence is CASTGTRGEKLFF. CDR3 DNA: TGCGCCAGCACCGGGACCCGAGGTGAAAAACTGTTTTTT.

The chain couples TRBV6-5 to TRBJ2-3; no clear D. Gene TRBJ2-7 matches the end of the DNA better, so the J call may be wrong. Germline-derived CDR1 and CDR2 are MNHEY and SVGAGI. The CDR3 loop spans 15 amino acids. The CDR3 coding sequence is TGTGCCAGCAGTTACGGTTATGGGAAAAACGACGAGCAGTACTTC. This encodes CASSYGYGKNDEQYF.

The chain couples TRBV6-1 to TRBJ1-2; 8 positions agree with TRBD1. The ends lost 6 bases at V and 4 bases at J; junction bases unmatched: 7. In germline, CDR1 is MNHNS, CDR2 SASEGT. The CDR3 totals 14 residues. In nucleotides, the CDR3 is TGTGCCAGCAGGCCAGGGGGCTTTAGCTATGGCTACACCTTC. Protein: CASRPGGFSYGYTF.

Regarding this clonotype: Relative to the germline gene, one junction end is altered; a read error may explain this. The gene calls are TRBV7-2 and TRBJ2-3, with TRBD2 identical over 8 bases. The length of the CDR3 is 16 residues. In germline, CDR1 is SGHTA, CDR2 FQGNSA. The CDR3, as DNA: TGTGCCAGCAGCTCCCGCCGCGGGGGGAACACAGATATGCAGTACTTT. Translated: CASSSRRGGNTDMQYF.

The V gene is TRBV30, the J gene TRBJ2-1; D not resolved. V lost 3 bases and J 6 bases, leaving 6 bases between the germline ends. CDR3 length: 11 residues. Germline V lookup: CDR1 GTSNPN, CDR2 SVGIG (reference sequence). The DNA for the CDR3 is TGTGCCTGGAGCGTCCTCAATGAGCAGTTCTTC. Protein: CAWSVLNEQFF.

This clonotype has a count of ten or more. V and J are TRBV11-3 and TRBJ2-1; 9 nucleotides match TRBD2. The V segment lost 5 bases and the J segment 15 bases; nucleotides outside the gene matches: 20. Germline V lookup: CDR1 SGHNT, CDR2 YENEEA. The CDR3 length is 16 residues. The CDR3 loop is CASSRSGTSFRGLRFF. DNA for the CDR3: TGTGCCAGCAGCCGATCCGGGACTAGCTTTAGAGGGCTAAGGTTCTTC.

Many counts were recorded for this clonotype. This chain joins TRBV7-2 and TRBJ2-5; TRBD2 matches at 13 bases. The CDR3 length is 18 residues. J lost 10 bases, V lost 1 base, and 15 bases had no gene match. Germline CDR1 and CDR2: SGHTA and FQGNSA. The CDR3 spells CASSLDLRTSGGHGGQYF. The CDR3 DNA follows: TGTGCCAGCAGCTTAGACCTCCGGACTAGCGGGGGCCATGGTGGCCAGTACTTC.

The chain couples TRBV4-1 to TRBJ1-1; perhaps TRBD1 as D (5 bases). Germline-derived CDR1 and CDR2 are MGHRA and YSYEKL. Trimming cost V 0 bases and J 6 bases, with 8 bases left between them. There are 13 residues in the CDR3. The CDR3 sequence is CASSQDRVPEAFF. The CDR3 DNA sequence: TGCGCCAGCAGCCAAGACAGGGTCCCTGAAGCTTTCTTT.

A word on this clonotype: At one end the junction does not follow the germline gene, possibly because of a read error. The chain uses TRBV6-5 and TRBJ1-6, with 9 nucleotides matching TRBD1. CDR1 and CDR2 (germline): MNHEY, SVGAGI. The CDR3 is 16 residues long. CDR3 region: CASSHSTGGYNSPLHF. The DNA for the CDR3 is TGTGCCAGCAGTCACTCGACAGGGGGCTATAATTCACCCCTCCACTTT.

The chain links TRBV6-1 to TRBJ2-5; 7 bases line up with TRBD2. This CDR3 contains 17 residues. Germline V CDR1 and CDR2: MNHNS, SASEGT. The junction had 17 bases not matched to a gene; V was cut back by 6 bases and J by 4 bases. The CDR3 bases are TGTGCCAGCAGAGGCCCCATATGGGCGGGAGTGGTAGAGACCCAGTACTTC. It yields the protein CASRGPIWAGVVETQYF.

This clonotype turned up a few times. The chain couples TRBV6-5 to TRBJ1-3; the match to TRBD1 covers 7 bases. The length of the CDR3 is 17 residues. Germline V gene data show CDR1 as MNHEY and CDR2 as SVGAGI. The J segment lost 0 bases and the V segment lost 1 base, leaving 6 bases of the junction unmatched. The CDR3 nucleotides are TGTGCCAGCAGTTACTACCCCAGGGGGAGCTCTGGAAACACCATATATTTT. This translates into CASSYYPRGSSGNTIYF.

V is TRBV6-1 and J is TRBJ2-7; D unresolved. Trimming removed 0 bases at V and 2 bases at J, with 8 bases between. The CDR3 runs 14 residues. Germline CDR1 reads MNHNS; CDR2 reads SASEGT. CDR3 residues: CASSEANSAYEQYF. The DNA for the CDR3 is TGTGCCAGCAGTGAAGCTAACAGCGCCTACGAGCAGTACTTC.

The DNA of the CDR3 is TGTGCCACGGGACTAGCGGGAGCCGGGGAGCTGTTTTTT. Protein sequence: CATGLAGAGELFF. The chain links TRBV10-3 to TRBJ2-2; TRBD2 matches at 14 bases. Germline CDR1 and CDR2: ENHRY and SYGVKD. The CDR3 has 13 amino acids. Trimming removed 10 bases from V and 6 bases from J; junction bases left unmatched: 1.

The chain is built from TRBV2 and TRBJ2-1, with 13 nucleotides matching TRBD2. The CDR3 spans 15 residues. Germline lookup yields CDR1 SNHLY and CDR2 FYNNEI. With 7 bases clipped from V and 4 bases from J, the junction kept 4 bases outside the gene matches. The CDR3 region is CASTRTSGGYNEQFF. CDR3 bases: TGTGCCAGCACGCGGACTAGCGGGGGATACAATGAGCAGTTCTTC. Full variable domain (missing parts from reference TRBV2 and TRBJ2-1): EPEVTQTPSHQVTQMGQEVILRCVPISNHLYFYWYRQILGQKVEFLVSFYNNEISEKSEIFDDQFSVERPDGSNFTLKIRSTKLEDSAMYFCASTRTSGGYNEQFFGPGTRLTVL.

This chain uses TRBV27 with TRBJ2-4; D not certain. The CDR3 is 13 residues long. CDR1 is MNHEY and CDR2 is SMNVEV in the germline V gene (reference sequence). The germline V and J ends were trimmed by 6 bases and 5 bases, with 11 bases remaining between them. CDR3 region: CASRGLDQNIQYF. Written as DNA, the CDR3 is TGTGCCAGCAGAGGGCTTGACCAAAACATTCAGTACTTC.